A single sample gave rise to the 15 T cell receptor beta chains below, sequenced in a study of regulatory and conventional T cells in RAG deficiency. Only in-frame clones appear in the TCRdb table, and some are missing; sequencing was by immunoSEQ multiplex PCR. The sample lists more than 10,000 clones, around 92% occurring once. Conventional CD4+ T cells were sorted from blood as CD25-low CD127-high cells. The same specimen was also included in a second study, on regulatory T cells. According to that study: The PCR used 52 TRBV and 13 TRBJ primers.

The sample was CD4+ effector T cells sorted from blood. The receptor set was obtained from a human donor in good health.

The chain couples TRBV11-2 to TRBJ1-5; D gene uncertain. V lost 2 bases and J lost 7, with 9 bases in between. The CDR3 is 13 residues long. The V gene's germline CDR1 is SGHAT and CDR2 FQNNGV. The CDR3 DNA sequence: TGTGCCAGCAGCTTATTGGTGGGGCAGCCCCAGCATTTT. It encodes CASSLLVGQPQHF.

The chain uses TRBV7-3 and TRBJ1-3; possibly TRBD1 for D (5 bases). Trimming cost V 1 base and J 9 bases, with 10 bases left between them. Germline V gene lookup returns CDR1 SGHTA and CDR2 FQGTGA. This CDR3 comprises 13 residues. CDR3: CASSLRRGGTIYF. The CDR3 DNA follows: TGTGCCAGCAGCTTAAGGAGGGGTGGCACCATATATTTT.

This rearrangement joins TRBV9 to TRBJ2-5; 8 nucleotides line up with TRBD2. Trimming cost V 5 bases and J 3 bases; bases outside gene matches: 9. Germline-derived CDR1 and CDR2 are SGDLS and YYNGEE. The CDR3 runs to 15 residues. DNA of the CDR3: TGTGCCAGCAGTTGGGGTGGGCGGGGGGAAGAGACCCAGTACTTC. The encoded protein is CASSWGGRGEETQYF.

The chain links TRBV7-6 to TRBJ1-4, with D possibly being TRBD1 (6 bases). CDR3 length equals 13 residues. The germline CDR1 and CDR2 sequences are SGHVS and FNYEAQ. The ends were cut back, 5 bases at V and 8 bases at J, with 12 bases in the middle. CDR3 amino acids: CASSPVRGEKLFF. The CDR3, as DNA: TGTGCCAGCAGCCCCGTGAGGGGGGAAAAACTGTTTTTT.

The chain has TRBV7-3 and TRBJ2-2; D is uncertain. Trimming pared 1 base from V and 7 bases from J, leaving 7 bases between. There are 13 residues in the CDR3. Germline-derived CDR1 and CDR2 are SGHTA and FQGTGA. The CDR3 nucleotides read TGTGCCAGCAGCTTAATCAGTAACGGGGAGCTGTTTTTT. This codes for CASSLISNGELFF.

The J gene is TRBJ1-1, the V gene TRBV29-1; D might be TRBD1 (5 bases). The CDR3 runs 12 residues. Trimming removed 4 bases at V and 5 bases at J, with 11 bases between. Germline lookup yields CDR1 SQVTM and CDR2 ANQGSEA. The CDR3 bases are TGCAGCGTTGGGGCAGGGAGTACTGAAGCTTTCTTT. It translates to CSVGAGSTEAFF.

This sequence joins TRBV5-1 and TRBJ2-1; no clear D. Germline CDR1 reads SGHRS; CDR2 reads YFSETQ. The CDR3 extends over 13 amino acids. V lost 0 bases and J 8 bases, leaving 9 bases between the germline ends. The CDR3 sequence: CASSLVTIDEQFF. Here the CDR3 DNA reads TGCGCCAGCAGCTTGGTCACTATTGATGAGCAGTTCTTC. Full variable domain (remainder filled in from reference TRBV5-1 and TRBJ2-1): KAGVTQTPRYLIKTRGQQVTLSCSPISGHRSVSWYQQTPGQGLQFLFEYFSETQRNKGNFPGRFSGRQFSNSRSEMNVSTLELGDSALYLCASSLVTIDEQFFGPGTRLTVL.

The chain has TRBV2 and TRBJ1-5, with D perhaps matching TRBD1 (6 bases). This CDR3 region has 16 residues. The germline CDR1 and CDR2 sequences are SNHLY and FYNNEI. Trimming removed 1 base from V and 3 bases from J, with 13 bases in between. Written as DNA, the CDR3 is TGTGCCAGCAGTGAAGGGGGGCGTAGGTCCAATCAGCCCCAGCATTTT. Its protein is CASSEGGRRSNQPQHF.

This chain joins TRBV28 and TRBJ1-6, with D maybe TRBD1 (6 bases). The CDR3 totals 14 residues. Germline V lookup: CDR1 MDHEN, CDR2 SYDVKM. The germline V and J ends were trimmed by 3 bases and 7 bases, with 10 bases remaining between them. CDR3 amino acids: CASSLLGANSPLHF. The CDR3, as DNA: TGTGCCAGCAGTTTGCTGGGGGCGAATTCACCCCTCCACTTT. Complete variable domain (other parts from reference TRBV28 and TRBJ1-6): DVKVTQSSRYLVKRTGEKVFLECVQDMDHENMFWYRQDPGLGLRLIYFSYDVKMKEKGDIPEGYSVSREKKERFSLILESASTNQTSMYLCASSLLGANSPLHFGNGTRLTVT.

This rearrangement joins TRBV6-1 to TRBJ2-5; D ambiguous. V was pared by 0 bases and J by 5 bases, with 4 bases between. There are 12 residues in the CDR3. CDR1 and CDR2 (germline): MNHNS, SASEGT. The CDR3 DNA reads as TGTGCCAGCAGTGAAGCGGAGGAGACCCAGTACTTC. This sequence encodes CASSEAEETQYF.

In DNA form, the CDR3 reads TGTGCCAGTAGTATCCCCACAGATAATTCACCCCTCCACTTT. It encodes CASSIPTDNSPLHF. The V and J genes are TRBV19 and TRBJ1-6; unclear D gene. The CDR3 is 14 residues long. V was shortened by 3 bases and J by 5 bases, with 8 bases between the two germline ends. CDR1 is LNHDA and CDR2 is SQIVND in the germline V gene (reference sequence).

As for this clone: An end of the junction differs from the germline gene, which may be a read error. The J gene is TRBJ2-7, the V gene TRBV28; TRBD1 matches at 9 bases. The CDR3 runs 11 residues. The germline CDR1 and CDR2 sequences are MDHEN and SYDVKM. This chain's CDR3 is CASRGQGGKVF. CDR3 nucleotide sequence: TGTGCCAGCAGGGGACAGGGAGGAAAGGTCTTC.

The V call is TRBV21-1, the J call TRBJ2-5; the table's TRBD2 call for D was not verified on the DNA. TRBV21-1 has pseudogene status. There are 15 residues in the CDR3. The CDR3 DNA sequence: TGTGCCAGCAGCAGGAGGTGGGGATCGGAAGAGACCCAGTACTTC. It is translated as CASSRRWGSEETQYF.

This chain joins TRBV2 and TRBJ2-1; D call uncertain. V was trimmed by 3 bases and J by 0 bases, leaving 6 bases between them. Per the germline V gene, CDR1 is SNHLY and CDR2 is FYNNEI. This CDR3 has 14 amino acids. DNA of the CDR3: TGTGCCAGCAGTGACGGCAGCTCCTACAATGAGCAGTTCTTC. It encodes CASSDGSSYNEQFF.

The chain uses TRBV5-4 and TRBJ2-1, with 11 bases lining up with TRBD2. The CDR3 extends over 17 amino acids. V dropped 4 bases and J dropped 2; count of bases not matched to a gene: 8. Germline lookup yields CDR1 SGHNT and CDR2 YYREEE (reference sequence). The DNA for the CDR3 is TGTGCCAGCAGCCCAAGACTAGCGGGACTCACCTACAATGAGCAGTTCTTC. Encoded protein: CASSPRLAGLTYNEQFF.